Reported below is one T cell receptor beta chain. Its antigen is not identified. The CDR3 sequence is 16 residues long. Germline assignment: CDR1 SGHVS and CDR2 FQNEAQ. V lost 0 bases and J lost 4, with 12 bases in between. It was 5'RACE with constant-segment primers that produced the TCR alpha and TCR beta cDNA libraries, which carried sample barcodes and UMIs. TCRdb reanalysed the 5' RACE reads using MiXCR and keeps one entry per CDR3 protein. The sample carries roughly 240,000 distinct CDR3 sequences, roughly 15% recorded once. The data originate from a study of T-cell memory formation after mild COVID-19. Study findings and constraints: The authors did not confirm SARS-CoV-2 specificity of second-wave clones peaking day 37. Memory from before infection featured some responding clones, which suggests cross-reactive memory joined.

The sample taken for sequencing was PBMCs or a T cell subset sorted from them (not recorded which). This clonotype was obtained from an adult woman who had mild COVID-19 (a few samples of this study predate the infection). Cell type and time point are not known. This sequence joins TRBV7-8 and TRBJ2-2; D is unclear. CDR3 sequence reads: CASSLAPSTPTGELFF. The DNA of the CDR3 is TGTGCCAGCAGCTTAGCGCCCAGTACCCCCACCGGGGAGCTGTTTTTT.